Shown below are 9 T cell receptor beta chains from a single sample sequenced in a study of blood T cells in healthy people across ages. Using a J-beta primer mix together with a sample-barcoded 5' primer, a second PCR was run for roughly 6 to 11 cycles. One entry per CDR3 protein results from TCRdb running MiXCR on the 5' RACE reads. The repertoire includes over 1,500,000 distinct CDR3 sequences, about 50% of them detected once, and 2.1% sits in the top ten. The sequencing sample was made of blood. The receptor set was obtained from a woman aged 40 to 50 in good health.

This clonotype has more than one count but fewer than ten. V is TRBV2 and J is TRBJ2-5; 11 nucleotides line up with TRBD2. Germline assignment: CDR1 SNHLY and CDR2 FYNNEI. The CDR3 sequence is 15 residues long. V shed 6 bases, J shed 4 bases, and the junction held 7 bases outside the gene matches. CDR3 coding DNA: TGTGCCAGCAGGCCAAGGACTAGCGGGCGAGAGACCCAGTACTTC. Protein product: CASRPRTSGRETQYF. The entire variable domain, with the rest obtained from reference TRBV2 and TRBJ2-5, is as follows: EPEVTQTPSHQVTQMGQEVILRCVPISNHLYFYWYRQILGQKVEFLVSFYNNEISEKSEIFDDQFSVERPDGSNFTLKIRSTKLEDSAMYFCASRPRTSGRETQYFGPGTRLLVL.

This clonotype was seen a handful of times. The rearrangement uses TRBV2 and TRBJ2-7; D unclear. Germline loops: CDR1 SNHLY, CDR2 FYNNEI. The CDR3 spans 14 residues. V was shortened by 3 bases and J by 3 bases, with 12 bases between the two germline ends. The chain's CDR3 is CASSETQENYEQYF. CDR3 DNA: TGTGCCAGCAGTGAGACACAAGAAAACTACGAGCAGTACTTC.

This chain joins TRBV5-1 and TRBJ2-7; 8 bases are a match to TRBD2. V was pared by 4 bases and J by 5 bases, with 11 bases of the junction left unmatched. This CDR3 has 15 residues. The germline V gene encodes CDR1 SGHRS and CDR2 YFSETQ. In nucleotides, the CDR3 is TGCGCCAGCAGCGTAGAGCGGGGGAAAATGGACGAGCAGTACTTC. Translating gives CASSVERGKMDEQYF.

The V and J genes are TRBV5-1 and TRBJ1-2; 9 bases match TRBD1. The V segment lost 0 bases and the J segment 4 bases; nucleotides outside the gene matches: 4. The CDR3 runs 15 residues. CDR1 and CDR2 from the germline V gene are SGHRS and YFSETQ. The CDR3 spells CASSLGLDRGYGYTF. The DNA of the CDR3 is TGCGCCAGCAGCTTGGGACTGGACAGGGGCTATGGCTACACCTTC.

The CDR3 protein is CASSHSGTSGLSVLDTQYF. The CDR3, as DNA: TGTGCCAGCAGCCACTCCGGGACTAGCGGGTTATCAGTTCTGGATACGCAGTATTTT. The rearrangement joins TRBV14 to TRBJ2-3; 12 bases line up with TRBD2. Germline V gene sequence: CDR1 SGHDN, CDR2 FVKESK. The CDR3 is 19 residues long. Trimming removed 3 bases from V and 6 bases from J; junction bases left unmatched: 16.

This sequence joins TRBV4-3 and TRBJ2-1; 10 bases line up with TRBD2. Germline V gives CDR1 LGHNA, CDR2 YSLEER. Losses at the gene ends were 0 bases for V and 2 bases for J; bases not matched to a gene: 10. There are 19 residues in the CDR3. The CDR3 nucleotides are TGCGCCAGCAGCCAAGATCACCCACGTCTAGCGGGGGCCTACAATGAGCAGTTCTTC. This codes for CASSQDHPRLAGAYNEQFF.

This rearrangement joins TRBV12-3 or TRBV12-4 to TRBJ2-2, with no clear D. This CDR3 contains 13 residues. V lost 0 bases to trimming and J lost 5 bases, with 4 bases between them. CDR3: CASSLAPTGELFF. Here the CDR3 DNA reads TGTGCCAGCAGTTTAGCTCCGACCGGGGAGCTGTTTTTT.

This chain uses TRBV20-1 with TRBJ1-2; 8 bases are shared with TRBD1. The CDR3 is 15 residues long. Germline-derived CDR1 and CDR2 are DFQATT and SNEGSKA (reference sequence). Trimming at V came to 5 bases and at J to 6 bases, leaving 14 bases not matched to a gene. The CDR3 nucleotides read TGCAGTGCTTTATCTCGGGACCGGGACAGGAATGGCTACACCTTC. This sequence encodes CSALSRDRDRNGYTF.

This clonotype was seen a few times. The CDR3 sequence is CSGRGGTEAFF. CDR3 in DNA: TGCAGCGGTAGGGGTGGTACTGAAGCTTTCTTT. This rearrangement joins TRBV29-1 to TRBJ1-1; TRBD1 is a possible D gene (5 bases). Per germline, CDR1 SQVTM and CDR2 ANQGSEA. Trimming took off 7 bases at V and 5 bases at J, with 11 bases between the two ends. CDR3 length: 11 amino acids.